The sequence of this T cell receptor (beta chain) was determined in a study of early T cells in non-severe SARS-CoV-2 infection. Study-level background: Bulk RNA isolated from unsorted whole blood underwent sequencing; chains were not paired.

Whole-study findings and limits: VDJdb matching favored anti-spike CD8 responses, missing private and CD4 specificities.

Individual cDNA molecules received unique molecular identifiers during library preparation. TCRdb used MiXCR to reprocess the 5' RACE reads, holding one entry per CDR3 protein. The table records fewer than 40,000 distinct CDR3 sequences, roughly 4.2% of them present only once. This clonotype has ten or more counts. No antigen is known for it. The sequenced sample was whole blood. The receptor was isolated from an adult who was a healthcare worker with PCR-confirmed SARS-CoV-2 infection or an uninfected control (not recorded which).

As DNA, the CDR3 is TGTGCCAGCAGCCCGTCGGGCAGCAATCAGCCCCAGCATTTT. This gives the protein CASSPSGSNQPQHF. The V and J genes are TRBV7-9 and TRBJ1-5; D uncertain. From germline, CDR1 is SEHNR and CDR2 FQNEAQ (reference sequence). Trimming took off 5 bases at V and 1 base at J, with 9 bases between the two ends. This CDR3 has 14 amino acids.